Listed here is a single T cell receptor (beta chain). The V gene lost 11 bases and the J gene lost 0 bases, with 19 bases spanning the gap. The CDR3 spans 15 residues. Germline CDR1 is LNHDA and CDR2 is SQIVND (reference sequence). This sample is part of a study of blood T cell repertoires in COVID-19. Study at large: Samples representing acute and convalescent COVID-19 were sourced from the United States, Italy and Spain.

The data were produced by immunoSEQ multiplex PCR, yet TCRdb's version contains in-frame clones alone and is incomplete. Altogether roughly 83,000 clones are present, roughly 88% being singletons, with the ten largest covering under 8.5%. The clonotype was recovered from a man aged 50 to 60 with active COVID-19. V usage is TRBV19 and J usage is TRBJ1-2; D gene uncertain. The specimen was peripheral blood. The CDR3 DNA reads as TGTGCCGCCCAGAGGGAGGCTCGCGCTAACTATGGCTACACCTTC. Its protein is CAAQREARANYGYTF.